The 16 T cell receptor beta chains listed next were all sequenced from one sample in a study of T cell responses to AZD1222 COVID-19 vaccine. Some clones are missing from TCRdb's copy, which holds only in-frame ones; the method was immunoSEQ multiplex PCR. The sample lists approximately 110,000 clones, 88% occurring once. The sample consisted of peripheral blood, taken on day 0 of AZD1222 vaccination. The receptors here all came from an adult in good health.

A note on this clone: Other DNA sequences within the sample encode an identical CDR3. This chain connects TRBV5-1 to TRBJ1-1; tentative D call: TRBD1 (5 bases). This CDR3 has 14 residues. Germline V gives CDR1 SGHRS, CDR2 YFSETQ. V lost 1 base and J 2 bases, leaving 9 bases between the germline ends. The CDR3 nucleotides are TGCGCCAGCAGCTTGCGCCAGGGTAACACTGAAGCTTTCTTT. This sequence encodes CASSLRQGNTEAFF.

V gene TRBV7-2 combines with J gene TRBJ1-2; no reliable D call. Germline loops: CDR1 SGHTA, CDR2 FQGNSA. The CDR3 has 14 residues. The V end lost 1 base, the J end lost 0 bases, and 6 bases lay between the germline ends. DNA of the CDR3: TGTGCCAGCAGCTTAGAACCAACTAACTATGGCTACACCTTC. It codes for CASSLEPTNYGYTF.

Written as DNA, the CDR3 is TGTGCCAGCAGCCCCCTGGGCAATTACAATGAGCAGTTCTTC. It translates to CASSPLGNYNEQFF. V usage is TRBV7-2 and J usage is TRBJ2-1; no clear D. CDR1 and CDR2 from the germline V gene are SGHTA and FQGNSA. The V and J ends lost 5 bases and 4 bases respectively, with 12 bases between them. The CDR3 consists of 14 residues.

V gene TRBV20-1 combines with J gene TRBJ1-2; a possible D gene is TRBD1 (6 bases). Per the germline V gene, CDR1 is DFQATT and CDR2 is SNEGSKA (reference sequence). CDR3 length: 11 amino acids. V was clipped by 6 bases and J by 5 bases, with 10 bases between them. The CDR3 reads CSATGKYGYTF. DNA for the CDR3: TGCAGTGCCACAGGGAAATATGGCTACACCTTC.

V is TRBV5-1 and J is TRBJ1-5; D unclear. V was cut by 0 bases and J by 11 bases, with 18 bases left in between. Germline values: CDR1 SGHRS, CDR2 YFSETQ. There are 15 residues in the CDR3. The CDR3 sequence is CASSLEGNAGAAQHF. The CDR3, as DNA: TGCGCCAGCAGCTTGGAAGGGAATGCCGGCGCAGCCCAGCATTTT.

The J gene is TRBJ2-1, the V gene TRBV19; 12 positions match TRBD2. The ends lost 2 bases at V and 6 bases at J; junction bases unmatched: 11. The CDR3 loop spans 18 amino acids. Germline V gives CDR1 LNHDA, CDR2 SQIVND (reference sequence). This CDR3 reads CASSISLAGGATRNEQFF. CDR3 sequence (DNA): TGTGCCAGTAGTATAAGTCTAGCGGGGGGGGCGACTCGCAATGAGCAGTTCTTC.

The rearrangement joins TRBV19 to TRBJ1-5, with TRBD1 matching over 7 bases. This CDR3 has 18 amino acids. V gave up 5 bases and J gave up 0 bases; unmatched junction bases: 13. Germline lookup yields CDR1 LNHDA and CDR2 SQIVND (reference sequence). The CDR3 spells CASSSGTVMVDSNQPQHF. In DNA form, the CDR3 reads TGTGCCAGTAGTTCCGGGACAGTGATGGTCGATAGCAATCAGCCCCAGCATTTT.

The V gene is TRBV28, the J gene TRBJ1-1; D ambiguous. The germline V gene has CDR1 MDHEN and CDR2 SYDVKM. The CDR3 loop spans 14 amino acids. Trimming shortened V by 4 bases and J by 1 base, and 10 bases separated the two germline ends. CDR3 nucleotides: TGTGCCAGCAGTTCGGAGTGGAAGAACACTGAAGCTTTCTTT. The encoded protein is CASSSEWKNTEAFF.

This clone was counted between two and nine times. The chain uses TRBV9 and TRBJ1-2, with D unclear. V lost 0 bases, J lost 4 bases, and 10 bases lay in between. The CDR3 runs 14 residues. In germline, CDR1 is SGDLS, CDR2 YYNGEE. CDR3 in DNA: TGTGCCAGCAGCGTAGCATCACAGAGCTATGGCTACACCTTC. It encodes CASSVASQSYGYTF.

The gene calls are TRBV5-1 and TRBJ2-2; 12 bases align to TRBD2. The ends lost 1 base at V and 4 bases at J; junction bases unmatched: 11. The germline gives CDR1 SGHRS, CDR2 YFSETQ. There are 19 residues in the CDR3. The CDR3 bases are TGCGCCAGCAGCTTGTATTCTAGCGGGGGGGCCCCCGGCACCGGGGAGCTGTTTTTT. This sequence encodes CASSLYSSGGAPGTGELFF.

The V call is TRBV18, the J call TRBJ2-3; D may be TRBD2 (6 bases). Germline CDR1 KGHSH, CDR2 LQKENI. This CDR3 is built from 15 residues. V shed 3 bases and J shed 2 bases, with 12 bases lying between them. CDR3 coding DNA: TGTGCCAGCTCACCCCGGGACTCCATCACAGATACGCAGTATTTT. Its protein is CASSPRDSITDTQYF. The full variable domain, in which reference TRBV18 and TRBJ2-3 provide the parts outside the CDR3, is NAGVMQNPRHLVRRRGQEARLRCSPMKGHSHVYWYRQLPEEGLKFMVYLQKENIIDESGMPKERFSAEFPKEGPSILRIQQVVRGDSAAYFCASSPRDSITDTQYFGPGTRLTVL.

The V and J genes are TRBV29-1 and TRBJ1-1, with a possible D match to TRBD1 (5 bases). Looked up from germline, CDR1 is SQVTM and CDR2 is ANQGSEA. Trimming shortened V by 7 bases and J by 5 bases, and 14 bases separated the two germline ends. This CDR3 has 12 residues. As DNA, the CDR3 is TGCAGCGGGGGCTCTCTGTGGACTGAAGCTTTCTTT. This codes for CSGGSLWTEAFF.

The chain has TRBV2 and TRBJ1-4; 7 bases match TRBD1. CDR3 length equals 15 residues. Germline assignment: CDR1 SNHLY and CDR2 FYNNEI. The junction had 4 bases not matched to a gene; V was cut back by 6 bases and J by 0 bases. The DNA for the CDR3 is TGTGCCAGCAGGGACAGGAGCTCAACTAATGAAAAACTGTTTTTT. As protein: CASRDRSSTNEKLFF. Using reference TRBV2 and TRBJ1-4 for the parts outside the CDR3, the full variable domain is EPEVTQTPSHQVTQMGQEVILRCVPISNHLYFYWYRQILGQKVEFLVSFYNNEISEKSEIFDDQFSVERPDGSNFTLKIRSTKLEDSAMYFCASRDRSSTNEKLFFGSGTQLSVL.

The rearrangement joins TRBV21-1 to TRBJ1-4; the table's D gene call, TRBD1, was not cross checked with the DNA. TRBV21-1 is a known pseudogene. The CDR3 covers 15 residues. CDR3 DNA sequence: TGTGCCAGCAGCAAAGTTACGCGGACAGGAGAAAAACTGTTTTTT. Its translation: CASSKVTRTGEKLFF.

The DNA of the CDR3 is TGTGCCAGCATGAGCGGGGGTTCACTTGGCAATGAGCAGTTCTTC. Amino acids: CASMSGGSLGNEQFF. The chain joins TRBV3-1 (or the pseudogene TRBV3-2) to TRBJ2-1; 8 nucleotides agree with TRBD2. V was pared by 7 bases and J by 6 bases, with 11 bases of the junction left unmatched. This CDR3 contains 15 residues. CDR1 and CDR2 from the germline V gene are LGHDT and YNNKEL (reference sequence).

The V call is TRBV11-1, the J call TRBJ1-2; weak D call: TRBD1 (5 bases). CDR1 is SGHAT and CDR2 is FQDESV in the germline V gene (reference sequence). CDR3 length: 14 amino acids. V gave up 5 bases and J gave up 4 bases, with 14 bases separating them. CDR3 residues: CASSQDTTTYGYTF. In DNA form, the CDR3 reads TGTGCCAGCAGCCAGGACACTACGACCTATGGCTACACCTTC. The full variable domain, in which reference TRBV11-1 and TRBJ1-2 provide the parts outside the CDR3, is EAEVAQSPRYKITEKSQAVAFWCDPISGHATLYWYRQILGQGPELLVQFQDESVVDDSQLPKDRFSAERLKGVDSTLKIQPAELGDSAMYLCASSQDTTTYGYTFGSGTRLTVV.